This T cell receptor beta chain was documented in a study of control samples from healthy donors and cancer patients. Per the germline V gene, CDR1 is SQVTM and CDR2 is ANQGSEA. The CDR3 runs 12 residues. V lost 4 bases, J lost 1 base, and 7 bases lay in between. Some clones are missing from TCRdb's copy, which holds only in-frame ones; the method was immunoSEQ multiplex PCR. This table holds 100,000 to 150,000 clones, around 90% found once. Sequencing input: blood. This sequence was found in a man aged 18 to 30 in good health. V and J are TRBV29-1 and TRBJ1-1; D unclear. The CDR3 nucleotides are TGCAGCGTTGGGCAGTGGAACACTGAAGCTTTCTTT. Its translation: CSVGQWNTEAFF.